This T cell receptor (beta chain) was retrieved from a study of OX40 agonist ivuxolimab in advanced cancers. About the study: Around 40% of patients had received prior checkpoint inhibitor therapy.

Profiling relied on immunoSEQ multiplex PCR, and the TCRdb table lists in-frame clones only, not all of them. The profile shows 50,000 to 70,000 clones, 84% of them singletons. This CDR3 spans 14 amino acids. With 0 bases removed from V and 6 bases from J, the gap between germline ends came to 9 bases. Germline V lookup: CDR1 SGDLS, CDR2 YYNGEE. This clonotype originated in an adult with an advanced solid tumor such as melanoma, head and neck, liver or kidney cancer. The sample in question was CD4+ or CD8+ T cells sorted from blood, obtained in a trial of the OX40 agonist ivuxolimab. The rearrangement uses TRBV9 and TRBJ2-2; no definite D call. The CDR3 region has the DNA TGTGCCAGCAGCGTAGTGAATGAAGCCGGGGAGCTGTTTTTT. It encodes CASSVVNEAGELFF.